This T cell receptor (beta chain) derives from a study of cytomegalovirus exposure and HLA in healthy donors. On this clone: The junction shows a germline mismatch at one end, possibly a read error.

The germline V gene has CDR1 SGHVS and CDR2 FQNEAQ. The CDR3 is made up of 15 amino acids. The PCR used 60 Vbeta and 13 Jbeta primers. Measured with immunoSEQ multiplex PCR; TCRdb has only the in-frame clones, and not every one. The sample has 120,000 or so clones, around 69% seen once. The rearrangement uses TRBV7-8 and TRBJ2-2; tentatively, D is TRBD2 (5 bases). The sample consisted of PBMCs. This TCR came from a woman aged 40 to 55 in good health and CMV-seropositive. In nucleotides, the CDR3 is TGTGCCGGCAGCTTATGGAGGTTGGGCACCGGGGAGCTGTTTTTT. It encodes CAGSLWRLGTGELFF. Drawing the rest from reference TRBV7-8 and TRBJ2-2, the complete variable domain is GAGVSQSPRYKVAKRGQDVALRCDPISGHVSLFWYQQALGQGPEFLTYFQNEAQLDKSGLPSDRFFAERPEGSVSTLKIQRTQQEDSAVYLCAGSLWRLGTGELFFGEGSRLTVL.